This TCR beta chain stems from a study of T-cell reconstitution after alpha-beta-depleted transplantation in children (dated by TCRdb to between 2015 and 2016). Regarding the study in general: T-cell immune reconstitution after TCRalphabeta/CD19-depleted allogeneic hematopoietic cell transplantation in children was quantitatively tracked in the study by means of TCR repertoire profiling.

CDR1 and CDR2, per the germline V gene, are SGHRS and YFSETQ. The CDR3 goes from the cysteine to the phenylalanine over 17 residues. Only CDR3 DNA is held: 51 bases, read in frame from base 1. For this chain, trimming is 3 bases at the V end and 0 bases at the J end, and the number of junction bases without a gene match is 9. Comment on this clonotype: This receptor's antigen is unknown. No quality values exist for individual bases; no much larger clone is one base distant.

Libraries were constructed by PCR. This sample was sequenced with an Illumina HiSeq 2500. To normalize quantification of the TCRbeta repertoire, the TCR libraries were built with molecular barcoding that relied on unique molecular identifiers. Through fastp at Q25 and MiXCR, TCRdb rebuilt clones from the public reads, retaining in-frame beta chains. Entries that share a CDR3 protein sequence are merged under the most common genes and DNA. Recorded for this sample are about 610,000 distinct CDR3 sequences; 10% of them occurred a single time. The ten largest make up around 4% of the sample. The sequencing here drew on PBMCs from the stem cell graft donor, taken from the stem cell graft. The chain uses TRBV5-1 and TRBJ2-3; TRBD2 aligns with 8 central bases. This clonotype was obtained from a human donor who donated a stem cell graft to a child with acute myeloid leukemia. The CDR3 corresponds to CASSSGTSHRSTDTQYF. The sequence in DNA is TGCGCCAGCAGCTCCGGGACTAGTCACCGGAGCACAGATACGCAGTATTTT.